This T cell receptor (beta chain) emerged from a study of blood T cell repertoires in COVID-19 (dated by TCRdb to about 2020). Looking at the study overall: The collaborator samples originated in the United States, Italy and Spain and spanned the acute and convalescent phases of COVID-19. Deeply sampled blood TCRbeta repertoires from subjects exposed to, actively infected with, or recovered from COVID-19 were included in the dataset. HLA class I and class II types, where available, came from metadata supplied by the sample provider rather than from assay-based typing. Samples were obtained from the ongoing ImmuneRACE study (first 160 participants) and from about 1,300 subjects provided by 6 global collaborators. The material from the prospective study consisted of cDNA or gDNA derived from T cells, B-cell-depleted T cells, or PBMCs. A freely available public database, intended as a resource for researchers studying the immune response to SARS-CoV-2, is where the repertoires were released. Sample metadata almost always included a de-identified subject ID, COVID-19 status, age in years and sex. What the work shows at the level of the full study, not this receptor alone: Clinical and demographic metadata were provided uncurated, with the amount varying by source and participant.

Collaborating institutions collected whole blood in K2EDTA tubes following their own protocols. For TCRbeta analysis, collaborators shipped samples as frozen whole blood, isolated PBMCs, or DNA extracted from either of those sample types. Worth noting for this clone: Its antigen is currently not known. No base qualities exist here, and no much larger clone lies one base off it.

TCRbeta CDR3 regions were amplified from genomic DNA using the immunoSEQ Assay, a bias-controlled multiplex PCR. The authors' pipeline ran thus. The number of nucleated cells in each sample was estimated by amplification of reference gene primers within the assay. To quantify the absolute abundance of each unique TCRbeta CDR3 rearrangement, sequence reads were collapsed and filtered. For each sample, productive Simpson clonality was calculated as the square root of Simpson's diversity index across productive rearrangements. The table was pulled from immuneACCESS by TCRdb, which kept in-frame rearrangements only. Such tables lose some clones; where checked, under half of the loss comes from unresolved V genes, and the rest has no known cause. The DNA gave D and trimming, while V, J and clone size come from that table. In this sample the table shows 200,000 or so clones, roughly nine tenths of which occur a single time. Of the sample, roughly 0.78% is held by the ten largest clones.

The CDR3 runs 13 residues from the cysteine to the phenylalanine. The sequence is cut down to CDR3 DNA, 39 bases in frame from base 1. CDR1 and CDR2 are read off the germline V gene as SGHNT and YENEEA. The V end gives up 5 bases and the J end 4 bases, leaving 2 bases in the junction not matched to a gene. Sequencing was performed on peripheral blood. This receptor was obtained from a woman aged 70-85 years with acute or convalescent COVID-19. The chain is made from TRBV11-3 and TRBJ2-5; TRBD1 matches 9 bases in the middle. The CDR3 protein sequence reads: CASSRGQGETQYF. The DNA is as follows: TGTGCCAGCAGCCGGGGACAGGGAGAGACCCAGTACTTC.